This note documents a single T cell receptor beta chain sequence. The antigen remains unidentified. The CDR3 contains 13 residues. Germline CDR1 MNHEY, CDR2 SMNVEV (reference sequence). J gave up 5 bases and V 5 bases, and 6 bases lay outside the gene matches. This sample was included in a study of T cells in localized non-small cell lung cancer. Study-wide results and caveats: Appearance in adjacent lung was seen for a median 57 of the top 100 tumor clones.

Produced via immunoSEQ multiplex PCR; TCRdb's table is partial and in-frame only. The table has over 45,000 clones, approximately 86% seen once. This specimen consisted of PBMCs, obtained before any cancer treatment. The chain joins TRBV27 to TRBJ2-7; the match to TRBD1 covers 7 bases. This TCR was sampled from a female donor with stage II lung adenocarcinoma. The CDR3 bases are TGTGCCAGCAGTATTGACAGGGTCAACGAGCAGTACTTC. This codes for CASSIDRVNEQYF.